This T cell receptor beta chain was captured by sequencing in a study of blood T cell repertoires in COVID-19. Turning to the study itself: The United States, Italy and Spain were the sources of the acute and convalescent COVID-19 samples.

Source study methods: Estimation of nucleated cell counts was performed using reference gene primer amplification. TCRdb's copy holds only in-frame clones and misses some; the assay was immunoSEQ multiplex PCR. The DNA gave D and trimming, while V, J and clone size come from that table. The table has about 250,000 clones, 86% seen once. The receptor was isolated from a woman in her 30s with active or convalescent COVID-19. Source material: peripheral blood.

CDR3 nucleotide sequence: TGTGCCAGCAGATCTAGCGGGGCGGGGGCCGGGGAGCTGTTTTTT. Translated, it gives CASRSSGAGAGELFF. The V and J genes are TRBV28 and TRBJ2-2; the match to TRBD2 covers 9 bases. The CDR3 covers 15 residues. Looked up from germline, CDR1 is MDHEN and CDR2 is SYDVKM. V shed 6 bases and J 6 bases; nucleotides not matched to a gene: 8.